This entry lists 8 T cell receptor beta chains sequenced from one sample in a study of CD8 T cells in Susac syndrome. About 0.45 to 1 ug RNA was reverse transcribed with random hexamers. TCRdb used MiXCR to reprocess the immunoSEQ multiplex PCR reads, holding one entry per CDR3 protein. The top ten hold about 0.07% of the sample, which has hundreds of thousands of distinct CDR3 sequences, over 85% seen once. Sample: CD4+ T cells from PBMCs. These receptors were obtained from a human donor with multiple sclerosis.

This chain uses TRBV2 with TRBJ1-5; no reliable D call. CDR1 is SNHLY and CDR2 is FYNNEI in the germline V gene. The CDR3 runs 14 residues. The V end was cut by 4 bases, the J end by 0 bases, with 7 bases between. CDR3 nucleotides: TGTGCCAGCAGTGCGGTAAATAGCAATCAGCCCCAGCATTTT. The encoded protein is CASSAVNSNQPQHF.

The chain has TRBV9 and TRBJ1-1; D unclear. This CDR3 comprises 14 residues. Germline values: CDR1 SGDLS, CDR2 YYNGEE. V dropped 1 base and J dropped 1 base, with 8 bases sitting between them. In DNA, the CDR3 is TGTGCCAGCAGCGTAAGCGGCCCGAACACTGAAGCTTTCTTT. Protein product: CASSVSGPNTEAFF.

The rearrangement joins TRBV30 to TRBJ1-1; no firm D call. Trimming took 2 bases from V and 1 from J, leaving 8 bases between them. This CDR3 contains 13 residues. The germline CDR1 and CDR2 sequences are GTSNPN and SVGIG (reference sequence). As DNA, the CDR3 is TGTGCCTGGAGTTGGAAAAGGAACACTGAAGCTTTCTTT. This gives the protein CAWSWKRNTEAFF. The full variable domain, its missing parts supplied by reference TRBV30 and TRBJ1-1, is SQTIHQWPATLVQPVGSPLSLECTVEGTSNPNLYWYRQAAGRGLQLLFYSVGIGQISSEVPQNLSASRPQDRQFILSSKKLLLSDSGFYLCAWSWKRNTEAFFGQGTRLTVV.

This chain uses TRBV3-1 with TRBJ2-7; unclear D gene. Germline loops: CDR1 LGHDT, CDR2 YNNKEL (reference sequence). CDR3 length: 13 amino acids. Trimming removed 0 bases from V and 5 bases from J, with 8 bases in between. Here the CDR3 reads CASSQDPKDEQYV. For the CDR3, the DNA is TGTGCCAGCAGCCAAGATCCCAAGGACGAGCAGTACGTC.

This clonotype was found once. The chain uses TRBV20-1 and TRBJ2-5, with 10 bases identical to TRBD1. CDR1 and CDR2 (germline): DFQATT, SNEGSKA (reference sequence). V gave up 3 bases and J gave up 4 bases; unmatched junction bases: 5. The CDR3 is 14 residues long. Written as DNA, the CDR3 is TGCAGTGCTAGCTTGACAGGGGGCAGAGAGACCCAGTACTTC. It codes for CSASLTGGRETQYF.

The CDR3 sequence is CASSLDRGRVYGYTF. The CDR3 bases are TGTGCCAGCAGCCTTGACAGGGGCCGGGTCTATGGCTACACCTTC. The V call is TRBV3-1, the J call TRBJ1-2; 8 nucleotides line up with TRBD1. The CDR3 totals 15 residues. The V gene's germline CDR1 is LGHDT and CDR2 YNNKEL (reference sequence). V was pared by 4 bases and J by 4 bases, with 8 bases of the junction left unmatched.

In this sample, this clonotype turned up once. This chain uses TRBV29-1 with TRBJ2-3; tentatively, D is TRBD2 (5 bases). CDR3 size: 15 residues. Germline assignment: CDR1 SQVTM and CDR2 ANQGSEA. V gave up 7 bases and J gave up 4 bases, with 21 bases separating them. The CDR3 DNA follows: TGCAGCGCCGACAAAGGCCTCGTGAGGGCAGATACGCAGTATTTT. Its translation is CSADKGLVRADTQYF.

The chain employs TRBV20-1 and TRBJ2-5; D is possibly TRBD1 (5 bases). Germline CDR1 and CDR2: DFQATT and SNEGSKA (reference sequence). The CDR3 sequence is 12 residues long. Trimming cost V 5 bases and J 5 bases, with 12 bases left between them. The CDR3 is CSADQGLETQYF. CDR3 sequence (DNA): TGCAGTGCTGACCAGGGTCTGGAGACCCAGTACTTC.